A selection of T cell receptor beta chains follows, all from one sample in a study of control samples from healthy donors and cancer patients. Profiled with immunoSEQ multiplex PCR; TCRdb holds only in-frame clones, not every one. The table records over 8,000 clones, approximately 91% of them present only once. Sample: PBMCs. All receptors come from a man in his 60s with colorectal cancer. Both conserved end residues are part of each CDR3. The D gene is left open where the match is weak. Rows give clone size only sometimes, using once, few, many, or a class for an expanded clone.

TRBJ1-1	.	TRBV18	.	TGTGCCAGCTCACCGGCAGCTCAAAACACTGAAGCTTTCTTT	CASSPAAQNTEAFF
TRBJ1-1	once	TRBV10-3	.	TGTGCCATCAGTGATTACTCGGGGAGGAGAGCTGAAGCTTTCTTT	CAISDYSGRRAEAFF
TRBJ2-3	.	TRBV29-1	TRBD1	TGCAGCGTTGTCTCTGGACAGGGTGCAGGAGATACGCAGTATTTT	CSVVSGQGAGDTQYF
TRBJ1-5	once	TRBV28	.	TGTGCCAGCAGTTTGTGGCAGGGCGAGGGTTATCAGCCCCAGCATTTT	CASSLWQGEGYQPQHF
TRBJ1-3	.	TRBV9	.	TGTGCCAGCAGCGTAGGTGGGGTTGGAAACACCATATATTTT	CASSVGGVGNTIYF
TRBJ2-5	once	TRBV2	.	TGTGCCAGCACAGGGACGGGGGAGACCCAGTACTTC	CASTGTGETQYF
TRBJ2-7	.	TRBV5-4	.	TGTGCCAGCAGCTTGGACAGGGTGGGAGAGCAGTACTTC	CASSLDRVGEQYF
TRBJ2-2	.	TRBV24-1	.	TGTGCCACTAGAGATGCAGTGAACACCGGGGAGCTGTTTTTT	CATRDAVNTGELFF
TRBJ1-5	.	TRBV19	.	TGTGCCAGTAGTATCAGGTCCATCTATAGCAATCAGCCCCAGCATTTT	CASSIRSIYSNQPQHF
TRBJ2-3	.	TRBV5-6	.	TGTGCCAGCAGCTTGGTCAGCACAGATACGCAGTATTTT	CASSLVSTDTQYF
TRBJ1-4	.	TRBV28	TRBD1	TGTGCCAGCAGTTTATCCTATACGACAGGGGGGATTGAAAAACTGTTTTTT	CASSLSYTTGGIEKLFF
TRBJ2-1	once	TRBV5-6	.	TGTGCCAGCAGCAGGGGACCGCAAAATGAGCAGTTCTTC	CASSRGPQNEQFF
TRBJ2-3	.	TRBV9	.	TGTGCCAGCAGCCCTCGAGGGGGCACAGATACGCAGTATTTT	CASSPRGGTDTQYF
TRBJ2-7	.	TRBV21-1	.	TGTGCCAGCAGCAAAGCTGTCCACGAGCAGTACTTC	CASSKAVHEQYF
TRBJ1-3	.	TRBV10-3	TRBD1	TGTGCCATCAGGGGACAGATTCGCTCTGGAAACACCATATATTTT	CAIRGQIRSGNTIYF
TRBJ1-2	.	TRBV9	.	TGTGCCAGCAGCGTAGATGTAGCGGGGTGGCACACCTTC	CASSVDVAGWHTF
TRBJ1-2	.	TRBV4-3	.	TGCGCCAGCAGCCAAGAGTTGGACAGCGTGGTTCGAAGCACCTTC	CASSQELDSVVRSTF
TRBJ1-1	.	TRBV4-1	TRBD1	TGCGCCAGCAGCAACAGGGGGCCGAACACTGAAGCTTTCTTT	CASSNRGPNTEAFF